These T cell receptor beta chains were read from a single sample in a study of CD8 T cells in ankylosing spondylitis. TCRdb re-called the 5' RACE reads with MiXCR, one entry per CDR3 protein. The profile covers about 36,000 distinct CDR3 sequences, with about an eighth appearing a single time and about a third taken by the ten largest. Sequencing was performed on synovial fluid, either unsorted or a sorted T cell fraction (not recorded which). Receptor source: a male donor with ankylosing spondylitis. CDR3s leave out the opening cysteine and the closing phenylalanine or tryptophan. Fields, in order: V gene, CDR3 protein.

>TRBV10-3
AISESSQSTF
>TRBV11-2
ASSLGGTGELF
>TRBV7-3
ASSSLGGAIDTQY
>TRBV20-1
SANYGQGHGYT
>TRBV28
ASSFSPWGQGGYEQY
>TRBV28
ASSFRGYNEQF
>TRBV6-2/TRBV6-3
ASSYFVVYGYT
>TRBV4-1
ASSQPSGTEANVLT
>TRBV5-1
ASSLGPQGARTEAF
>TRBV28
ASSFPNTEAF
>TRBV28
ASSLGRDYGYT
>TRBV6-1
AISDGAQDTGELF
>TRBV7-9
ASSSLAGALDTQY
>TRBV7-3
ASSPPKGGNDAEQF
>TRBV4-2
ASSAPERGGTGELF
>TRBV10-3
AISKDRASSYEQY
>TRBV5-6
ASSLDSGDNEQF
>TRBV5-5
ASSLEGNTEAF
>TRBV10-3
AISEDRVGAPYNEQF
>TRBV24-1
ATSDGHAEAF
>TRBV5-1
ASSLRPDTYEQY
>TRBV12-3/TRBV12-4
ASSSQLAGVSGEQY
>TRBV27
ASSSGQGMMAEAF
>TRBV29-1
SVEDPKSRDTGELF
>TRBV10-3
AISDSRTANYGYT
>TRBV5-5
ASNPWASGANVLT
>TRBV20-1
SADPGLTFAVGYT
>TRBV6-1
ASSRDISGANVLT
>TRBV5-1
ASSSLASSTGHQETQY
>TRBV9
ASSVGLGFGNSPLH
>TRBV6-5
ASSYGQAYNEQF